This is a list of T cell receptor beta chains from one sample in a study of blood T cell repertoires in COVID-19. Libraries were prepared by immunoSEQ multiplex PCR; TCRdb keeps only in-frame clonotypes and omits some of them. The sample lists around 280,000 clones, roughly 85% occurring once. Sequencing was performed on PBMCs or T cells enriched from blood (not recorded which). All receptors come from a woman aged 40 to 49 who had recovered from COVID-19. Each CDR3 is given with its conserved first and last residue. Each record gives: V gene, J gene, clone size, D gene, CDR3 DNA, CDR3 protein. D genes are given only for firm matches. The size field is filled for only some rows; it gives once, few, many or a size class.

v_call: TRBV6-5; j_call: TRBJ2-7; clone_size: -; d_call: TRBD1; cdr3_nt: TGTGCCAGCCAACGACCTGGGGGACAGGGCTACGAGCAGTACTTC; cdr3_aa: CASQRPGGQGYEQYF
v_call: TRBV7-2; j_call: TRBJ2-1; clone_size: -; d_call: -; cdr3_nt: TGTGCCAGCAGCTTATCAGGGCTCAATGAGCAGTTCTTC; cdr3_aa: CASSLSGLNEQFF
v_call: TRBV9; j_call: TRBJ2-1; clone_size: -; d_call: TRBD1; cdr3_nt: TGTGCCAGCAGCGTGACAGGGGGGACCTACAATGAGCAGTTCTTC; cdr3_aa: CASSVTGGTYNEQFF
v_call: TRBV4-2; j_call: TRBJ2-1; clone_size: -; d_call: TRBD1; cdr3_nt: TGTGCCAGCAGCCAAGCGAAACAGGGGGCCTCCAATGAGCAGTTCTTC; cdr3_aa: CASSQAKQGASNEQFF
v_call: TRBV6-1; j_call: TRBJ1-6; clone_size: -; d_call: TRBD1; cdr3_nt: TGTGCCAGCAGTGACACTGACAGGGGATCTTCACCCCTCCACTTT; cdr3_aa: CASSDTDRGSSPLHF
v_call: TRBV15; j_call: TRBJ2-5; clone_size: -; d_call: TRBD2; cdr3_nt: TGTGCCACCAGCAGACGACTCCAGGGACTAGCGGGAGCCAAGACCCAGTACTTC; cdr3_aa: CATSRRLQGLAGAKTQYF
v_call: TRBV7-2; j_call: TRBJ1-4; clone_size: -; d_call: -; cdr3_nt: TGTGCCAGCAGTTCAAGATCCAGGGGCAGAAAACTGTTTTTT; cdr3_aa: CASSSRSRGRKLFF
v_call: TRBV19; j_call: TRBJ1-1; clone_size: -; d_call: -; cdr3_nt: TGTGCCAGTAGTAGTTCGGGCAGGGAACACACTGAAGCTTTCTTT; cdr3_aa: CASSSSGREHTEAFF
v_call: TRBV7-2; j_call: TRBJ2-1; clone_size: few; d_call: TRBD2; cdr3_nt: TGTGCCAGCAGCTTAGGGTTAGCGGGAATGAATGAGCAGTTCTTC; cdr3_aa: CASSLGLAGMNEQFF
v_call: TRBV5-3; j_call: TRBJ2-7; clone_size: -; d_call: TRBD1; cdr3_nt: TGTGCCAGAAGCTTTATGGACAGGGGCTACGAGCAGTACTTC; cdr3_aa: CARSFMDRGYEQYF
v_call: TRBV5-1; j_call: TRBJ1-1; clone_size: once; d_call: TRBD1; cdr3_nt: TGCGCCAGCAGCCCGGGACAGGGGACGAGGGCCAACACTGAAGCTTTCTTT; cdr3_aa: CASSPGQGTRANTEAFF